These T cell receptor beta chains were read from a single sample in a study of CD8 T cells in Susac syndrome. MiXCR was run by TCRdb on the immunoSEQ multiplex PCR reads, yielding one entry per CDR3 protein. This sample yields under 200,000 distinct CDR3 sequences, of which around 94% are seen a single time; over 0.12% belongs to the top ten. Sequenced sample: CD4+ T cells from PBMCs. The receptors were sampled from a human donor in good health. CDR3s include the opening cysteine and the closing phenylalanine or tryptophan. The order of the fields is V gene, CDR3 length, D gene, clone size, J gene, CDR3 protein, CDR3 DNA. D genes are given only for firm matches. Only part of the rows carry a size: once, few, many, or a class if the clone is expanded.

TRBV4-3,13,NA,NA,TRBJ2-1,CASSQAPSVEQFF,TGCGCCAGCAGCCAAGCCCCTAGCGTTGAGCAGTTCTTC
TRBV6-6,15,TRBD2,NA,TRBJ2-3,CASSPGGTEADTQYF,TGTGCCAGCAGCCCGGGGGGTACGGAGGCAGATACGCAGTATTTT
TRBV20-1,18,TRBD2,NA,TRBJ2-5,CSATPGLAGGPAQETQYF,TGCAGTGCTACGCCGGGACTAGCGGGGGGGCCGGCACAAGAGACCCAGTACTTC
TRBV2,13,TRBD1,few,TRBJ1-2,CASSSTGDYGYTF,TGTGCCAGCAGTAGTACAGGGGACTATGGCTACACCTTC
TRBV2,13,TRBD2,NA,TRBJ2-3,CASSPTEGLARYF,TGTGCCAGCAGTCCCACCGAGGGACTAGCGAGGTATTTT
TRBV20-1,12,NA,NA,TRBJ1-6,CSARAQTSPLHF,TGCAGTGCTAGAGCACAGACTTCACCCCTCCACTTT
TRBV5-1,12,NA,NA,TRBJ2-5,CASSPERGTQYF,TGCGCCAGCAGCCCAGAGAGGGGGACCCAGTACTTC
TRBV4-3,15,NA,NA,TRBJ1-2,CASSQGRIANYGYTF,TGCGCCAGCAGCCAAGGACGGATAGCTAACTATGGCTACACCTTC
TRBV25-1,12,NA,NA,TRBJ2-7,CASSDQDYEQYF,TGTGCCAGCAGTGATCAGGACTACGAGCAGTACTTC
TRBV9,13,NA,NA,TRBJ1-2,CASSVGDTYGYTF,TGTGCCAGCAGCGTAGGGGACACCTATGGCTACACCTTC
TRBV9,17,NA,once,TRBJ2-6,CASTVSGVISGANVLTF,TGTGCCAGCACCGTTTCGGGGGTGATCTCTGGGGCCAACGTCCTGACTTTC
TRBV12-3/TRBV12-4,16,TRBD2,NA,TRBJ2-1,CASSSPGRGAHNEQFF,TGTGCCAGCAGTAGCCCGGGGCGGGGGGCCCACAATGAGCAGTTCTTC
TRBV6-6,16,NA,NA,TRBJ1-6,CASLPRGDTYNSPLHF,TGTGCCAGCCTTCCTAGGGGGGACACCTATAATTCACCCCTCCACTTT
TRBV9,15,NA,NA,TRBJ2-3,CASSPLGGPTDTQYF,TGTGCCAGCAGCCCCCTCGGAGGACCCACAGATACGCAGTATTTT
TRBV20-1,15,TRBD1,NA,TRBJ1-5,CSAVDRGLVNQPQHF,TGCAGTGCGGTTGACAGGGGGCTCGTCAATCAGCCCCAGCATTTT
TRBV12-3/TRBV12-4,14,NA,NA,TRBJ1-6,CASSLSADNSPLHF,TGTGCCAGCAGTTTATCTGCTGATAATTCACCCCTCCACTTT
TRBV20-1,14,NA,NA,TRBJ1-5,CSARQDRSNQPQHF,TGCAGTGCTAGACAGGACAGAAGCAATCAGCCCCAGCATTTT
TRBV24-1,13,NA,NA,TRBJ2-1,CATSDYRVNEQFF,TGTGCCACCAGTGATTACAGGGTAAATGAGCAGTTCTTC
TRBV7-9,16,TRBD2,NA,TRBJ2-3,CASSLRAGDRTDTQYF,TGTGCCAGCAGCCTTCGAGCGGGGGACCGCACAGATACGCAGTATTTT
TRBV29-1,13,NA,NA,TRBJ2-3,CSVEGHTTDTQYF,TGCAGCGTTGAGGGACATACCACAGATACGCAGTATTTT
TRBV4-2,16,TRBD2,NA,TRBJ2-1,CASSQDPAGGNNEQFF,TGTGCCAGCAGCCAAGATCCAGCGGGGGGCAACAATGAGCAGTTCTTC
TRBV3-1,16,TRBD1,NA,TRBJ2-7,CASSLLGQGSLYEQYF,TGTGCCAGCAGCCTCCTCGGACAGGGGTCTCTCTACGAGCAGTACTTC
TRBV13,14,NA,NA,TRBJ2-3,CASSLGLRENTQYF,TGTGCCAGCAGCCTGGGACTGCGCGAGAATACGCAGTATTTT
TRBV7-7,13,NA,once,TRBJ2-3,CASSRGTTDTQYF,TGTGCTAGCAGCCGGGGAACGACAGATACGCAGTATTTT
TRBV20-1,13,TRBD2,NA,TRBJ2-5,CSARGTSEVSQYF,TGCAGTGCGAGGGGGACTAGCGAGGTGTCCCAGTACTTC
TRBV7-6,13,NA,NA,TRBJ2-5,CASSSLLQETQYF,TGTGCCAGCAGCTCACTACTTCAAGAGACCCAGTACTTC
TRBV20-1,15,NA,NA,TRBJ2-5,CSAVPRDSGRWTQYF,TGCAGTGCTGTCCCTCGGGACTCGGGAAGGTGGACCCAGTACTTC
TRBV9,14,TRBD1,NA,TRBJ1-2,CASSVGQGAGGYTF,TGTGCCAGCAGCGTAGGCCAGGGGGCAGGCGGCTACACCTTC
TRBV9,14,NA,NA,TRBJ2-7,CASSVGVLSYEQYF,TGTGCCAGCAGCGTAGGGGTATTGTCCTACGAGCAGTACTTC